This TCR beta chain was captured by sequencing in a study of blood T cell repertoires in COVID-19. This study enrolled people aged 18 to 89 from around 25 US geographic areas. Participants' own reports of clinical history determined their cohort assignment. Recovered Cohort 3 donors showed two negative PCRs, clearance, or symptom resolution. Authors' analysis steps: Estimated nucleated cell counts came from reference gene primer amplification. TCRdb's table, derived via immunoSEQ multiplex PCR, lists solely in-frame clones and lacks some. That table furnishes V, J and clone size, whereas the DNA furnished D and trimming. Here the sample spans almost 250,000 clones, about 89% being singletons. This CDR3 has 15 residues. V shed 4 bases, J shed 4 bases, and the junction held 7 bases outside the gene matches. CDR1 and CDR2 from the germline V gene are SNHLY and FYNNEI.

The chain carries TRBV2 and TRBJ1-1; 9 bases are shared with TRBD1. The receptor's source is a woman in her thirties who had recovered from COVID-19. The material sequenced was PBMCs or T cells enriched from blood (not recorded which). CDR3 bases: TGTGCCAGCAGTGTTGAGGACAGGGGAGTCACTGAAGCTTTCTTT. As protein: CASSVEDRGVTEAFF.